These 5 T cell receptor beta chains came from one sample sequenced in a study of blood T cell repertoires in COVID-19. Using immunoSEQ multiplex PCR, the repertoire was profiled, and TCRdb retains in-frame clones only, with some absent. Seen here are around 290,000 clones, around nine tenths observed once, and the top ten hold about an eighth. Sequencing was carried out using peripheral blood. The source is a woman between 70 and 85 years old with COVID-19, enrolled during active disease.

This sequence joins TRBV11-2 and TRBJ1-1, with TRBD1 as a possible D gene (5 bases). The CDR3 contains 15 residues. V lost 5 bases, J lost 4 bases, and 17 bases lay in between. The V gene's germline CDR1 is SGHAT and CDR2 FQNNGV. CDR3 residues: CASSPRPGVVTEAFF. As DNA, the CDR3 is TGTGCCAGCAGCCCCCGTCCGGGGGTAGTCACTGAAGCTTTCTTT.

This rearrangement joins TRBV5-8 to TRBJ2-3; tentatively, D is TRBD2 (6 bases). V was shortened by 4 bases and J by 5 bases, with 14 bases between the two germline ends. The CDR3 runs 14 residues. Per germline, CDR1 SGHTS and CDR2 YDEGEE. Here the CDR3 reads CASSPRLGRDTQYF. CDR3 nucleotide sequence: TGTGCCAGCAGCCCTCGACTAGGGCGAGATACGCAGTATTTT.

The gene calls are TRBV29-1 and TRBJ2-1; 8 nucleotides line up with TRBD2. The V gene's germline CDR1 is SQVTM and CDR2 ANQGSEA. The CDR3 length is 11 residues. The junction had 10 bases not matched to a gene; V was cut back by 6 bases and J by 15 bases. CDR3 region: CSVPHRGGPFF. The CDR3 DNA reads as TGCAGCGTCCCCCATCGGGGGGGCCCGTTCTTC.

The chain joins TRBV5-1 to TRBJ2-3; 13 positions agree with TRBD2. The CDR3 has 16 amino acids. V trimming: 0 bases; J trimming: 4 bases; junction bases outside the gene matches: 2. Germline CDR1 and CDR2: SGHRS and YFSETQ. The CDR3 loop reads CASSLELAGGADTQYF. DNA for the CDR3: TGCGCCAGCAGCTTGGAACTAGCGGGGGGGGCAGATACGCAGTATTTT. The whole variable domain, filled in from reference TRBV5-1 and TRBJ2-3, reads KAGVTQTPRYLIKTRGQQVTLSCSPISGHRSVSWYQQTPGQGLQFLFEYFSETQRNKGNFPGRFSGRQFSNSRSEMNVSTLELGDSALYLCASSLELAGGADTQYFGPGTRLTVL.

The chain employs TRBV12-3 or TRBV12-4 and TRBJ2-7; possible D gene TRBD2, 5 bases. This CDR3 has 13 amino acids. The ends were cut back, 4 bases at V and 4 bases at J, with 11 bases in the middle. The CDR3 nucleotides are TGTGCCAGCAGTTGGAGGTCAGGATACGAGCAGTACTTC. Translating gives CASSWRSGYEQYF.